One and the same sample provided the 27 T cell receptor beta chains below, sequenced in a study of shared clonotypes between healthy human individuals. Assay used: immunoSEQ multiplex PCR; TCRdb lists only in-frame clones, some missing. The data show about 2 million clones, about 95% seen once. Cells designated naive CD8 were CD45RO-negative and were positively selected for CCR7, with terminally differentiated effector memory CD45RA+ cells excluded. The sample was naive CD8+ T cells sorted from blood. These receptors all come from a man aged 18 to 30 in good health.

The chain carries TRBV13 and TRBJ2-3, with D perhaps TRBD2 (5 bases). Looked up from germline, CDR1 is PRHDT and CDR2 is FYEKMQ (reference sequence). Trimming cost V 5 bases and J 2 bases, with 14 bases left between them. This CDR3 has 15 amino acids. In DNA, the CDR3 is TGTGCCAGCAGCGCCGCCGGCGGACTCACAGATACGCAGTATTTT. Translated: CASSAAGGLTDTQYF.

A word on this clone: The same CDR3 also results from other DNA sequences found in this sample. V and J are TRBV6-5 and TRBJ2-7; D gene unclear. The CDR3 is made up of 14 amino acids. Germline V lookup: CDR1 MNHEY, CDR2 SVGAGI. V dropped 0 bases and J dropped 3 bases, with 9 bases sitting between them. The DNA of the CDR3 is TGTGCCAGCAGTTACTCGTTGCCAGACTACGAGCAGTACTTC. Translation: CASSYSLPDYEQYF.

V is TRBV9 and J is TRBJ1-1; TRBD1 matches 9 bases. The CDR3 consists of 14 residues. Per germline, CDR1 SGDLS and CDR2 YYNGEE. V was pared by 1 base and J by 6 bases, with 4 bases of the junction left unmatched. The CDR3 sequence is CASSVNDRGSEAFF. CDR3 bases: TGTGCCAGCAGCGTAAACGACAGGGGGTCTGAAGCTTTCTTT.

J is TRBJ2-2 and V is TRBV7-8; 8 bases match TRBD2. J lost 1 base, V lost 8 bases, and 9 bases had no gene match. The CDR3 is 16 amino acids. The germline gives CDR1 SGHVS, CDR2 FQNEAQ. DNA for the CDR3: TGTGCCAGCGGCCCACTAGCGGAGAAGAACACCGGGGAGCTGTTTTTT. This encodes CASGPLAEKNTGELFF.

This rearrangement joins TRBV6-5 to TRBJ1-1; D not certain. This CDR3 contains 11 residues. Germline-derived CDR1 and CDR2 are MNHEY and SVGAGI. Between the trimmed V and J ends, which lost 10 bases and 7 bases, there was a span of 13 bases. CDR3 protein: CATLLGVEAFF. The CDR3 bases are TGTGCCACCCTCCTTGGGGTTGAAGCTTTCTTT.

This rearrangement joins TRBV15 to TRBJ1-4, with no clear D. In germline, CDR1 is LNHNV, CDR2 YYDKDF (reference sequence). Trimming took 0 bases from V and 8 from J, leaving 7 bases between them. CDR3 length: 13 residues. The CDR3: CATSREGKEKLFF. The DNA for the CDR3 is TGTGCCACCAGCAGAGAGGGGAAGGAAAAACTGTTTTTT.

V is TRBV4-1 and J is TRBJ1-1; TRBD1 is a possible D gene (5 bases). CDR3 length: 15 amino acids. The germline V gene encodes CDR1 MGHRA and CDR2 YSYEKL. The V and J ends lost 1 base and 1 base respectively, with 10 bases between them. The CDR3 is CASSQVRVRNTEAFF. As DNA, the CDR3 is TGCGCCAGCAGCCAAGTCAGGGTACGGAACACTGAAGCTTTCTTT.

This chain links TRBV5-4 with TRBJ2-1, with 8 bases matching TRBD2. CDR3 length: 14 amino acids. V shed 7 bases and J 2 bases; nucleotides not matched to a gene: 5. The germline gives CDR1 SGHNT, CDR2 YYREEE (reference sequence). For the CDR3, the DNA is TGTGCCAGCTCCTCGCGGGGGGCCTACAATGAGCAGTTCTTC. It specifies CASSSRGAYNEQFF.

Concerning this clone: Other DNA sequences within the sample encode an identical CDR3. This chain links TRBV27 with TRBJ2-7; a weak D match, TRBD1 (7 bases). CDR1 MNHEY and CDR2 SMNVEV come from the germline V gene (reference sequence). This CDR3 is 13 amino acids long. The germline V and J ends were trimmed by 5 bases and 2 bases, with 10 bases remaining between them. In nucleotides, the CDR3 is TGTGCCAGCAGTGGGGGGACAGCCTACGAGCAGTACTTC. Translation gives CASSGGTAYEQYF.

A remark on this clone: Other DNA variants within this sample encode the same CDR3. The CDR3 DNA reads as TGTGCCAGTAGTATCAGCGGAGAATCCTACGAGCAGTACTTC. As protein: CASSISGESYEQYF. The V and J genes are TRBV19 and TRBJ2-7; possibly TRBD2 for D (5 bases). From germline, CDR1 is LNHDA and CDR2 SQIVND (reference sequence). V was cut by 3 bases and J by 1 base, with 10 bases left in between. The CDR3 length is 14 residues.

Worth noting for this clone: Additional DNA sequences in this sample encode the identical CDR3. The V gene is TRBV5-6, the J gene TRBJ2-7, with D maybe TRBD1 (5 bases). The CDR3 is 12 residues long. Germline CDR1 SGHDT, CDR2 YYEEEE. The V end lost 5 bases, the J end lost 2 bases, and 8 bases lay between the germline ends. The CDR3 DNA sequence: TGTGCCAGCAGTCTAGGGGCCTACGAGCAGTACTTC. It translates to CASSLGAYEQYF.

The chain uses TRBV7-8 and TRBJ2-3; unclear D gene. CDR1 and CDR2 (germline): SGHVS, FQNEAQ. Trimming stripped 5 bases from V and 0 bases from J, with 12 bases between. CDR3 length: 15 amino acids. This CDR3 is CASSQLGTSTDTQYF. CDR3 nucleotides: TGTGCCAGCAGCCAACTCGGCACTAGCACAGATACGCAGTATTTT.

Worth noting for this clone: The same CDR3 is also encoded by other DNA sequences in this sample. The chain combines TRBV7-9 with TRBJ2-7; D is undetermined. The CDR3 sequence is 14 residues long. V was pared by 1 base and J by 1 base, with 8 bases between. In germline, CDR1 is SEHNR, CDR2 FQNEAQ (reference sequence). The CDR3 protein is CASSLVGNSYEQYF. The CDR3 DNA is TGTGCCAGCAGCTTAGTCGGAAATTCCTACGAGCAGTACTTC. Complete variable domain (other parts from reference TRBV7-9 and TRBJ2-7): DTGVSQNPRHKITKRGQNVTFRCDPISEHNRLYWYRQTLGQGPEFLTYFQNEAQLEKSRLLSDRFSAERPKGSFSTLEIQRTEQGDSAMYLCASSLVGNSYEQYFGPGTRLTVT.

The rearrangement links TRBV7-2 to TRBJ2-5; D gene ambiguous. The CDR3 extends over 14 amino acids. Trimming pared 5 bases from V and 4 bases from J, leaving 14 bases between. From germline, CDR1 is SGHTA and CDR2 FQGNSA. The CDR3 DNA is TGTGCCAGCAGCCCCGGACCCGGACGAGAGACCCAGTACTTC. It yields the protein CASSPGPGRETQYF.

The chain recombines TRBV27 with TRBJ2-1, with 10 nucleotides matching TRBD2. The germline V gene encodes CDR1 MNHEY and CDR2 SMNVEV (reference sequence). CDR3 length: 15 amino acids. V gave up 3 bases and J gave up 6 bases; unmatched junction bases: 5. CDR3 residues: CASSFLASGSNEQFF. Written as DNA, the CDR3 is TGTGCCAGCAGTTTTTTGGCTAGCGGGAGCAATGAGCAGTTCTTC.

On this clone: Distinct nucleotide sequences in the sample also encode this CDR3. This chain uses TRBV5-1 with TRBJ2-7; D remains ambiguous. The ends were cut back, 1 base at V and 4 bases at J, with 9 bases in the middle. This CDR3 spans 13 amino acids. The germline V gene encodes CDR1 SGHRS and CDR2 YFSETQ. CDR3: CASSLLSDYEQYF. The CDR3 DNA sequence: TGCGCCAGCAGCTTGCTAAGCGATTACGAGCAGTACTTC.

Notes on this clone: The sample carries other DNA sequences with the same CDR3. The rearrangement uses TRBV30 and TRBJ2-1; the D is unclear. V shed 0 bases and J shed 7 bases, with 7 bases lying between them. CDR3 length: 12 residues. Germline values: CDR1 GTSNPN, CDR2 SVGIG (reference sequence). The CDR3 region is CAWSVWDNEQFF. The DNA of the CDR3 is TGTGCCTGGAGTGTATGGGATAATGAGCAGTTCTTC.

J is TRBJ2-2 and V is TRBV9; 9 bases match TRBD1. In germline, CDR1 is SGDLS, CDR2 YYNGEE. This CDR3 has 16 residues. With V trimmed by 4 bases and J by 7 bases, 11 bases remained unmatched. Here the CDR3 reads CASSLPGQGSGGELFF. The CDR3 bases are TGTGCCAGCAGCTTGCCGGGACAGGGAAGTGGCGGGGAGCTGTTTTTT.

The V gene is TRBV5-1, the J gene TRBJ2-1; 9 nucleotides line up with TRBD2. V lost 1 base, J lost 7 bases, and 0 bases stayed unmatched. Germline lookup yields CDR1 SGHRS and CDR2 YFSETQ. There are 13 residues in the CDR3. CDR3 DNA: TGCGCCAGCAGCTTGCTAGCGGGGAATGAGCAGTTCTTC. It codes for CASSLLAGNEQFF. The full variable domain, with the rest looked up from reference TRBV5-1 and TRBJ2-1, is KAGVTQTPRYLIKTRGQQVTLSCSPISGHRSVSWYQQTPGQGLQFLFEYFSETQRNKGNFPGRFSGRQFSNSRSEMNVSTLELGDSALYLCASSLLAGNEQFFGPGTRLTVL.

The CDR3 spells CASSPPSGEGYTF. The CDR3 DNA reads as TGTGCCAGCAGTCCCCCCTCAGGGGAAGGCTACACCTTC. The V and J genes are TRBV28 and TRBJ1-2, with a weak D call TRBD1 (6 bases). Germline V gene lookup returns CDR1 MDHEN and CDR2 SYDVKM. V was shortened by 5 bases and J by 8 bases, with 15 bases between the two germline ends. This CDR3 has 13 amino acids.

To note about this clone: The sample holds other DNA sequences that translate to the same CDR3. CDR3 residues: CASSPEGNEQFF. The DNA for the CDR3 is TGTGCCAGCAGCCCGGAGGGGAATGAGCAGTTCTTC. J is TRBJ2-1 and V is TRBV11-3; possible D gene TRBD2, 6 bases. Trimming left V 5 bases short and J 7 bases short, with 9 bases between. Germline V gene lookup returns CDR1 SGHNT and CDR2 YENEEA. CDR3 length: 12 amino acids.

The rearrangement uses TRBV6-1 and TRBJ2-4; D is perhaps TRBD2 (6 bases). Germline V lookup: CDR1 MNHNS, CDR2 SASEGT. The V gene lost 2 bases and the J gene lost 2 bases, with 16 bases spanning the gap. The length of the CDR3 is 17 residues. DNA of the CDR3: TGTGCCAGCAGTGAATTGGGGGTTGGAGGGACCAAAAACATTCAGTACTTC. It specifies CASSELGVGGTKNIQYF.

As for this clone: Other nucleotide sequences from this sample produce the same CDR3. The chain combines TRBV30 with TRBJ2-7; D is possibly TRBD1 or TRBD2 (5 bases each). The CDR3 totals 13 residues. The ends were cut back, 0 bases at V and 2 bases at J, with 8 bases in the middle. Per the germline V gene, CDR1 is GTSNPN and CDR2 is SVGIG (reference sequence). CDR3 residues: CAWSVGDPYEQYF. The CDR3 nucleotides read TGTGCCTGGAGTGTTGGGGACCCCTACGAGCAGTACTTC.

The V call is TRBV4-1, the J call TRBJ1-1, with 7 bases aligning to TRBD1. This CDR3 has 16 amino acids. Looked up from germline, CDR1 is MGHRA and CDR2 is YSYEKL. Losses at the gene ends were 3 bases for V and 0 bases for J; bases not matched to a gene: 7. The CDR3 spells CASSHDYRGLNTEAFF. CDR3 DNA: TGCGCCAGCAGCCATGATTACAGGGGCTTGAACACTGAAGCTTTCTTT.

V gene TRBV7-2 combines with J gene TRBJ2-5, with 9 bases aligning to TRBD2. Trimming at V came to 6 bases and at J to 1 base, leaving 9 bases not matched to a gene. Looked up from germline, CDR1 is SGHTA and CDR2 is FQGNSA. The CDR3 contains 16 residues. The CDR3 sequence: CASRDSGSPPQETQYF. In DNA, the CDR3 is TGTGCCAGCAGAGATAGCGGGAGTCCCCCCCAAGAGACCCAGTACTTC. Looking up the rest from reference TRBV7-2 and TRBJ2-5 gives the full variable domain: GAGVSQSPSNKVTEKGKDVELRCDPISGHTALYWYRQSLGQGLEFLIYFQGNSAPDKSGLPSDRFSAERTGGSVSTLTIQRTQQEDSAVYLCASRDSGSPPQETQYFGPGTRLLVL.

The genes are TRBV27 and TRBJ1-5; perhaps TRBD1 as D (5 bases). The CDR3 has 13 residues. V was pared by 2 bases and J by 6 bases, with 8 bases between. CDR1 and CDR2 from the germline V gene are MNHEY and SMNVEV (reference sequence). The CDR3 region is CASSLTGLQPQHF. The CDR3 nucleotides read TGTGCCAGCAGTTTAACAGGTCTTCAGCCCCAGCATTTT.

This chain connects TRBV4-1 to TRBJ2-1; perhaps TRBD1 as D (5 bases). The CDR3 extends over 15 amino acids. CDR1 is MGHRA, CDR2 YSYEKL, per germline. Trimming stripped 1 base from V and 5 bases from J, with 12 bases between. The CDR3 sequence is CASSQGPGWDNEQFF. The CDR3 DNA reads TGCGCCAGCAGCCAAGGGCCAGGGTGGGACAATGAGCAGTTCTTC.